This passage covers 21 T cell receptor beta chains from one sample sequenced in a study of T-cell memory formation after mild COVID-19. TCRdb re-derived calls from the 5' RACE reads in MiXCR, one entry per CDR3 protein. The table has hundreds of thousands of distinct CDR3 sequences, over 25% seen once. Material for sequencing was PBMCs or a T cell subset sorted from them (not recorded which). The receptors were gathered from an adult woman who had mild COVID-19 (a few samples of this study predate the infection). Cell type and time point are not known.

CDR3 in amino acids: CASAAMGETQYF. DNA for the CDR3: TGTGCCAGCGCCGCTATGGGTGAGACCCAGTACTTC. The chain links TRBV10-3 to TRBJ2-5; D remains unclear. Germline V gene data show CDR1 as ENHRY and CDR2 as SYGVKD. The CDR3 is made up of 12 amino acids. The V end lost 10 bases, the J end lost 5 bases, and 14 bases lay between the germline ends.

The chain couples TRBV7-9 to TRBJ1-1; D remains unclear. V lost 3 bases and J 8 bases, leaving 13 bases between the germline ends. CDR1 is SEHNR, CDR2 FQNEAQ, per germline (reference sequence). CDR3 size: 13 residues. The CDR3 sequence is CASSLAGQPEAFF. The CDR3 DNA is TGTGCCAGCAGCTTGGCGGGCCAGCCCGAAGCTTTCTTT.

The sample holds many counts of this clonotype. The chain links TRBV5-6 to TRBJ1-1; weak D call: TRBD1 (5 bases). Deletions cut 1 base from V and 4 bases from J, with 5 bases between. Germline lookup yields CDR1 SGHDT and CDR2 YYEEEE. The length of the CDR3 is 12 residues. The CDR3 loop reads CASSLRGTEAFF. Here the CDR3 DNA reads TGTGCCAGCAGCTTGAGGGGCACTGAAGCTTTCTTT.

The chain couples TRBV6-6 to TRBJ2-4; 7 bases align to TRBD1. The CDR3 length is 16 residues. Looked up from germline, CDR1 is MNHNY and CDR2 is SVGAGI (reference sequence). V lost 5 bases to trimming and J lost 0 bases; unmatched junction nucleotides: 7. For the CDR3, the DNA is TGTGCCAGCAGTGACCACAGGGGCCTAGCCAAAAACATTCAGTACTTC. Protein sequence: CASSDHRGLAKNIQYF.

This clonotype turned up a few times. The chain combines TRBV20-1 with TRBJ2-5; 9 nucleotides align to TRBD2. The CDR3 totals 14 residues. Trimming removed 3 bases from V and 5 bases from J; junction bases left unmatched: 7. The V gene's germline CDR1 is DFQATT and CDR2 SNEGSKA (reference sequence). DNA for the CDR3: TGCAGTGCTAGGTTCCCTAGCGGGACGGAGACCCAGTACTTC. Translated: CSARFPSGTETQYF.

The rearrangement uses TRBV24-1 and TRBJ1-2, with 8 bases that match TRBD1. Unmatched junction bases numbered 11, after V lost 5 bases and J lost 7 bases. Germline loops: CDR1 KGHDR, CDR2 SFDVKD. This CDR3 contains 15 residues. The CDR3 reads CATSVGATGEVGYTF. The CDR3 coding sequence is TGTGCCACCAGTGTCGGGGCGACAGGGGAGGTTGGCTACACCTTC.

This clonotype appeared a few times. The genes are TRBV15 and TRBJ2-3; D gene ambiguous. V lost 0 bases and J lost 2, with 9 bases in between. The CDR3 runs 15 residues. The germline CDR1 and CDR2 sequences are LNHNV and YYDKDF (reference sequence). The CDR3, as DNA: TGTGCCACCAGCAGAGATCCAACTTACACAGATACGCAGTATTTT. Translated, it gives CATSRDPTYTDTQYF.

In this sample, this clonotype turned up a few times. The CDR3 bases are TGTGCCACCAGCACATGGGCCGCGGACGAGCAGTACTTC. This codes for CATSTWAADEQYF. The gene calls are TRBV15 and TRBJ2-7; D unclear. The CDR3 contains 13 residues. In germline, CDR1 is LNHNV, CDR2 YYDKDF (reference sequence). V shed 4 bases and J shed 5 bases, with 12 bases lying between them.

This clonotype was picked up a small number of times. The chain uses TRBV7-2 and TRBJ2-1; D is unresolved. Trimming stripped 1 base from V and 10 bases from J, with 11 bases between. The V gene's germline CDR1 is SGHTA and CDR2 FQGNSA. This CDR3 spans 13 amino acids. The chain's CDR3 is CASSLDLDQEQFF. DNA of the CDR3: TGTGCCAGCAGCTTAGACCTAGACCAAGAGCAGTTCTTC.

The V and J genes are TRBV19 and TRBJ2-7, with TRBD2 identical over 15 bases. Germline-derived CDR1 and CDR2 are LNHDA and SQIVND (reference sequence). J lost 6 bases, V lost 6 bases, and 12 bases had no gene match. This CDR3 has 17 amino acids. CDR3 protein: CASSPGLAGGLRVEQYF. CDR3 nucleotide sequence: TGTGCCAGTAGCCCGGGACTAGCGGGAGGTCTTCGTGTCGAGCAGTACTTC.

The rearrangement joins TRBV10-3 to TRBJ1-2, with TRBD1 matching over 7 bases. This CDR3 spans 15 amino acids. Germline V gives CDR1 ENHRY, CDR2 SYGVKD. The V and J ends lost 2 bases and 5 bases, in that order; junction bases with no gene match: 8. The DNA for the CDR3 is TGTGCCATCAGTGAGCCCCTCGGACAGGAGTATGGCTACACCTTC. Residues: CAISEPLGQEYGYTF.

This clonotype occurred a few times. The chain carries TRBV9 and TRBJ2-2, with D perhaps TRBD1 (5 bases). V was shortened by 2 bases and J by 4 bases, with 12 bases between the two germline ends. Per germline, CDR1 SGDLS and CDR2 YYNGEE. This CDR3 is built from 15 residues. In DNA, the CDR3 is TGTGCCAGCAGCGTCGAAGGGGCAGCCACCGGGGAGCTGTTTTTT. Translating it yields CASSVEGAATGELFF. The full variable domain, in which reference TRBV9 and TRBJ2-2 provide the parts outside the CDR3, is DSGVTQTPKHLITATGQRVTLRCSPRSGDLSVYWYQQSLDQGLQFLIQYYNGEERAKGNILERFSAQQFPDLHSELNLSSLELGDSALYFCASSVEGAATGELFFGEGSRLTVL.

The V gene is TRBV9, the J gene TRBJ2-2; D gene unclear. The germline V gene has CDR1 SGDLS and CDR2 YYNGEE. Trimming cost V 5 bases and J 0 bases, with 8 bases left between them. CDR3 length: 14 amino acids. In DNA, the CDR3 is TGTGCCAGCAGTGAAGTTACGAACACCGGGGAGCTGTTTTTT. Amino acid sequence: CASSEVTNTGELFF.

V gene TRBV4-1 combines with J gene TRBJ1-2; 11 bases fit TRBD1. The CDR3 length is 16 residues. CDR1 is MGHRA, CDR2 YSYEKL, per germline. The V and J ends lost 1 base and 8 bases, in that order; junction bases with no gene match: 9. CDR3 loop: CASSQVSDRGLSGYTF. The CDR3, as DNA: TGCGCCAGCAGCCAAGTCTCGGACAGGGGGCTAAGCGGCTACACCTTC.

The V call is TRBV19, the J call TRBJ1-1; the match to TRBD1 covers 7 bases. The CDR3 consists of 15 residues. V was pared by 4 bases and J by 1 base, with 6 bases of the junction left unmatched. Germline V gives CDR1 LNHDA, CDR2 SQIVND (reference sequence). The CDR3 DNA is TGTGCCAGTAGTACTACAGGGGCTGGGAACACTGAAGCTTTCTTT. It yields the protein CASSTTGAGNTEAFF.

This clonotype was seen more than once but under ten times. This chain links TRBV7-2 with TRBJ2-7; 9 bases are a match to TRBD2. Losses at the gene ends were 1 base for V and 6 bases for J; bases not matched to a gene: 7. The CDR3 sequence is 15 residues long. The germline V gene encodes CDR1 SGHTA and CDR2 FQGNSA. CDR3 DNA sequence: TGTGCCAGCAGCTTAGGGGGACTAGCAAAGGGCGAGCAGTACTTC. It codes for CASSLGGLAKGEQYF.

The CDR3 nucleotides are TGTGCCTGGAGTGTCAGTCGGAGCGGGGGGTCCTACGAGCAGTACTTC. It codes for CAWSVSRSGGSYEQYF. V is TRBV30 and J is TRBJ2-7; 9 bases agree with TRBD2. With V trimmed by 0 bases and J by 1 base, 7 bases remained unmatched. The CDR3 covers 16 residues. Germline V CDR1 and CDR2: GTSNPN, SVGIG (reference sequence).

The genes are TRBV9 and TRBJ2-1; 7 positions agree with TRBD2. The CDR3 contains 16 residues. Trimming at V came to 0 bases and at J to 7 bases, leaving 10 bases not matched to a gene. Germline values: CDR1 SGDLS, CDR2 YYNGEE. CDR3: CASSVALAGVGNEQFF. For the CDR3, the DNA is TGTGCCAGCAGCGTAGCTCTTGCGGGAGTAGGGAATGAGCAGTTCTTC. The entire variable domain, with the rest obtained from reference TRBV9 and TRBJ2-1, is as follows: DSGVTQTPKHLITATGQRVTLRCSPRSGDLSVYWYQQSLDQGLQFLIQYYNGEERAKGNILERFSAQQFPDLHSELNLSSLELGDSALYFCASSVALAGVGNEQFFGPGTRLTVL.

The rearrangement joins TRBV7-9 to TRBJ2-7; TRBD2 aligns across 13 bases. CDR1 is SEHNR and CDR2 is FQNEAQ in the germline V gene (reference sequence). V was clipped by 6 bases and J by 2 bases; unmatched bases: 13. This CDR3 region has 18 residues. The CDR3 protein is CASSPGTSGIMPTYEQYF. For the CDR3, the DNA is TGTGCCAGCAGTCCCGGGACTAGCGGGATCATGCCCACCTACGAGCAGTACTTC.

This clonotype was picked up a small number of times. This sequence joins TRBV20-1 and TRBJ2-7; TRBD2 is a possible D gene (6 bases). In germline, CDR1 is DFQATT, CDR2 SNEGSKA (reference sequence). V lost 5 bases to trimming and J lost 6 bases, with 11 bases between them. This CDR3 has 11 residues. CDR3 in DNA: TGCAGTGCTTATGAAGCGGGCGAGCAGTACTTC. It translates to CSAYEAGEQYF.

The chain's CDR3 is CATWDVSSYEQYF. The CDR3 DNA sequence: TGTGCCACCTGGGACGTAAGCTCCTACGAGCAGTACTTC. The chain couples TRBV19 to TRBJ2-7; D tentatively reads TRBD1 or TRBD2 (5 bases each). The CDR3 sequence is 13 residues long. The germline V gene encodes CDR1 LNHDA and CDR2 SQIVND (reference sequence). The V and J ends lost 10 bases and 0 bases respectively, with 13 bases between them.